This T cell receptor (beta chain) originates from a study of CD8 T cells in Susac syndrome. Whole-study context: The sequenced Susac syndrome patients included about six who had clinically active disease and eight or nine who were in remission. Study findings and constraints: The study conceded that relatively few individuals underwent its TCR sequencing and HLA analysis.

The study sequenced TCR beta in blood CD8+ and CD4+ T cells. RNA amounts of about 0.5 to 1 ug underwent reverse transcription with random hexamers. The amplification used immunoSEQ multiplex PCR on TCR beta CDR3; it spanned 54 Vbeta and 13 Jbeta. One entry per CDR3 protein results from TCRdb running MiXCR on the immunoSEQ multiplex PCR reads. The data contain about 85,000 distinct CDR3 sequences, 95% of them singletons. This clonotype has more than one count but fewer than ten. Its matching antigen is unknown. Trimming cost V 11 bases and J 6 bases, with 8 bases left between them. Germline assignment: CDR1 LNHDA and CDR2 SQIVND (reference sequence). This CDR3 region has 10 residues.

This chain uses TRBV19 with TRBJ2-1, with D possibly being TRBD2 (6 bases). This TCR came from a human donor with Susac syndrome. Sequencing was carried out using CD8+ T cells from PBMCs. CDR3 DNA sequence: TGTGCCTCCGGGGGCAATGAGCAGTTCTTC. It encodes CASGGNEQFF.